This T cell receptor beta chain was found in a study of monozygotic twins with inflammatory bowel disease. Broader study findings: Patient-specific immunosuppressive treatments may have made repertoires more variable. The data did not back a single strong IBD-associated clonotype or signal. No difference in repertoire similarity was seen between concordant and discordant twins, possibly because power was limited.

A note on this clonotype: The antigen is unknown.

Each TCR library consumed 3,000 to 3,500 ng of total RNA. TCRdb reprocessed the 5' RACE reads, with one entry per CDR3 protein and no DNA. The sample totals fewer than 550,000 distinct CDR3 sequences. Sequencing was carried out using blood. The clonotype was recovered from a human donor with ulcerative colitis or Crohn's disease, or a healthy co-twin of an affected twin (not recorded which).

The CDR3 is CSVATGGGTGELFF. The J gene is TRBJ2-2, the V gene TRBV29-1; TCRdb's D call of TRBD1 is untestable without DNA. The CDR3 contains 14 residues. Germline CDR1 and CDR2: SQVTM and ANQGSEA.